This T cell receptor beta chain was identified in a study of response to subunit inactivated influenza vaccine. Study-wide results and limits: The authors offered the suggestion that each seasonal influenza vaccination recruits few new T cells.

One entry per CDR3 protein results from TCRdb running MiXCR on the RT-PCR reads. In the table there are roughly 790,000 distinct CDR3 sequences, around 20% of which are singletons. CDR1 and CDR2 (germline): DFQATT, SNEGSKA (reference sequence). This CDR3 spans 14 amino acids. V dropped 6 bases and J dropped 3 bases, with 15 bases sitting between them. This clonotype was counted between two and nine times. Its cognate antigen is unknown. The specimen comprised PBMCs from blood, sampled 4 to 6 days after vaccination. The genes are TRBV20-1 and TRBJ2-1; D call uncertain. This clonotype was sampled from a man over 45 who received an inactivated influenza vaccine. Here the CDR3 reads CSAAEPTHYNEQFF. In DNA, the CDR3 is TGCAGTGCCGCGGAACCGACCCACTACAATGAGCAGTTCTTC.